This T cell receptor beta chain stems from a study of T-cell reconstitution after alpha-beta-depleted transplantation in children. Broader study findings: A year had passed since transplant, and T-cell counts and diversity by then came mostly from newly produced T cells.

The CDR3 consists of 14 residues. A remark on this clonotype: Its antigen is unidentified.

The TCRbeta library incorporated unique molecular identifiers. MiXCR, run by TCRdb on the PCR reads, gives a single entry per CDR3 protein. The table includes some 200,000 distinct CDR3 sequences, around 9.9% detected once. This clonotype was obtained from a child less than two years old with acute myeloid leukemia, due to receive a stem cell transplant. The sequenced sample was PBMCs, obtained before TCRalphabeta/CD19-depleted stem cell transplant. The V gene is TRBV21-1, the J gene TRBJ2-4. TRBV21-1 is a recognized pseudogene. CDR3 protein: CARDRQGAKNIQYF. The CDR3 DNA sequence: TGTGCCAGAGACCGTCAAGGGGCCAAAAACATTCAGTACTTC.